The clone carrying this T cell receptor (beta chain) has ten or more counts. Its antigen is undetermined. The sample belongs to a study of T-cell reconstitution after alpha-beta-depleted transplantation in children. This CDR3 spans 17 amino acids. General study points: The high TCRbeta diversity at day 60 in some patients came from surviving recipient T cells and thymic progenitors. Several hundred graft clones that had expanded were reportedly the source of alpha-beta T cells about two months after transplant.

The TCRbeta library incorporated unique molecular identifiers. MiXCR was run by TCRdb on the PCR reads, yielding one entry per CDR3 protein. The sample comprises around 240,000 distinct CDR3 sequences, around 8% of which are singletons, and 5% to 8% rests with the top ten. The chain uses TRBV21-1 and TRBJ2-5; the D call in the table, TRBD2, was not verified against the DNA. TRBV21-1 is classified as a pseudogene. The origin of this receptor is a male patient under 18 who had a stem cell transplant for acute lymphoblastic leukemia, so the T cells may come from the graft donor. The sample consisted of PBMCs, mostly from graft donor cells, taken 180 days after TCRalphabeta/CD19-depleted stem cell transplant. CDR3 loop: CASSQTGASGSQETQYF. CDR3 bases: TGTGCCAGCAGCCAAACAGGTGCTAGCGGGTCCCAAGAGACCCAGTACTTC.